Below, one T cell receptor beta chain is given with its context. What it binds is unknown. The sample originates from a study of CD8+ T cells in alopecia areata. Overall study results and limits: Across lesional scalp, and particularly alopecia totalis/universalis, clonality surpassed that of normal scalp.

Treatment reported: oral pan-JAK inhibitor, 5-10 mg twice daily. As the sequencing template, cDNA was produced by extracting RNA and reverse transcribing it. Using immunoSEQ multiplex PCR, the repertoire was profiled, and TCRdb retains in-frame clones only, with some absent. This table holds under 200,000 clones, 55% to 75% found once. This TCR was recovered from a human donor with alopecia areata. The sequencing here drew on CD4+ T cells sorted from blood, taken at week 24, from a patient treated with tofacitinib.

The CDR3 reads CAREARGGSYNEQFF. In DNA, the CDR3 is TGTGCCAGAGAGGCTAGGGGAGGCTCCTACAATGAGCAGTTCTTC. This chain joins TRBV30 and TRBJ2-1; TRBD2 might be the D (6 bases). The V end lost 8 bases, the J end lost 0 bases, and 17 bases lay between the germline ends. Germline CDR1 is GTSNPN and CDR2 is SVGIG (reference sequence). This CDR3 is built from 15 residues.